This TCR beta chain was sequenced during a study of post-analysis software for immune sequencing data. Regarding the study as a whole: Significantly lower normalized Chao1 diversity was found in patients with multiple sclerosis relative to controls. Controls showed lower frequencies than patients for five or six TRBV segments, and TRBV5-6, TRBV5-1 and TRBV20-1 were among these.

A few counts support this clonotype. Its matching antigen is unknown. TCR beta cDNA libraries included unique molecular identifiers. TCRdb reprocessed the PCR reads via MiXCR and lists one record per CDR3 protein. Altogether some 260,000 distinct CDR3 sequences are present, 35% to 40% being singletons, with the ten largest covering around 4.8%. CDR1 and CDR2 from the germline V gene are SGHDN and FVKESK. The CDR3 runs 15 residues. V lost 4 bases to trimming and J lost 5 bases, with 17 bases between them. The source material was blood. This receptor was identified in a girl between 10 and 17 years old with multiple sclerosis. The chain couples TRBV14 to TRBJ1-1, with D possibly matching TRBD1 (6 bases). The CDR3 DNA is TGTGCCAGCAGCCGACAACGGGGGGCTCGAACTGAAGCTTTCTTT. Its translation: CASSRQRGARTEAFF.